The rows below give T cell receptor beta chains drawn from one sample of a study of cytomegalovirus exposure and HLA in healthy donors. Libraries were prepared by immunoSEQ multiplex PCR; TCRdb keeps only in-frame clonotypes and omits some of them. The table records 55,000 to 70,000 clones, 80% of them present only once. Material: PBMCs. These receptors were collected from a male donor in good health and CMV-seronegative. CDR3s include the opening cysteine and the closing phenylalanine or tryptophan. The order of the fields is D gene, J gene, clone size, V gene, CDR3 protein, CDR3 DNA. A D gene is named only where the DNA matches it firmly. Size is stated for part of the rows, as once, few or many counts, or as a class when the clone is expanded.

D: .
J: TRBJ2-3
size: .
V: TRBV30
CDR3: CAWSAGYSSTDTQYF
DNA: TGTGCCTGGAGCGCCGGGTACTCTAGCACAGATACGCAGTATTTT

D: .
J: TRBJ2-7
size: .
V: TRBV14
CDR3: CASSQEAGVSYEQYF
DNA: TGTGCCAGCAGCCAAGAAGCCGGGGTCTCCTACGAGCAGTACTTC

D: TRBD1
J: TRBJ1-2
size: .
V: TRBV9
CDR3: CASSVATGQGAYGYTF
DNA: TGTGCCAGCAGCGTAGCCACGGGACAGGGGGCGTATGGCTACACCTTC

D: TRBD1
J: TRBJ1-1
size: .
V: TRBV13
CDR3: CASSFGDSPGCTEAFF
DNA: TGTGCCAGCAGCTTTGGGGACAGCCCGGGGTGCACTGAAGCTTTCTTT

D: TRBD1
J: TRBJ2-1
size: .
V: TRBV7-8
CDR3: CASSLRTGGSNEQFF
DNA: TGTGCCAGCAGCCTCCGGACAGGGGGCTCGAATGAGCAGTTCTTC

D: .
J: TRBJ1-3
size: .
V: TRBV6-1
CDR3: CASSVFMGAAGNTIYF
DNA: TGTGCCAGCAGTGTTTTTATGGGGGCGGCTGGAAACACCATATATTTT

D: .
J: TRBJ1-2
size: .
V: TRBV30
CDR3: CAWSVIRSGDGYTF
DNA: TGTGCCTGGAGTGTAATTAGGTCCGGGGATGGCTACACCTTC

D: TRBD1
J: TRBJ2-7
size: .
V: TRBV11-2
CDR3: CASSQLGTGYDEQYF
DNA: TGTGCCAGCAGTCAGCTCGGGACAGGGTATGACGAGCAGTACTTC

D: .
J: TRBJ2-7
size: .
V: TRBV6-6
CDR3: CASSYGAELYEQYF
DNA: TGTGCCAGCAGTTACGGGGCAGAACTCTACGAGCAGTACTTC

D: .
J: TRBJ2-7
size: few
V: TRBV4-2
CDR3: CASSPGGGESEQYF
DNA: TGTGCCAGCAGCCCAGGAGGGGGGGAGTCCGAGCAGTACTTC

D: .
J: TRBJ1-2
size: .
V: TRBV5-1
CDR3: CASSLGQSPGYGYTF
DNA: TGCGCCAGCAGCTTGGGACAGTCCCCGGGCTATGGCTACACCTTC

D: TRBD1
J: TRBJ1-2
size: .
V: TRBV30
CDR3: CAHGQGVANYGYTF
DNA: TGTGCCCACGGACAGGGGGTCGCTAACTATGGCTACACCTTC

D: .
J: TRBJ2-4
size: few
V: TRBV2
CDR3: CASSQDTTNIQYF
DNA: TGTGCCAGCAGTCAAGATACTACGAACATTCAGTACTTC

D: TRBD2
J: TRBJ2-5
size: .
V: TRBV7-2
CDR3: CASSLGGGTETQYF
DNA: TGTGCCAGCAGCTTAGGGGGGGGTACCGAGACCCAGTACTTC

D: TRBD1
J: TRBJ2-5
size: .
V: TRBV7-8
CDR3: CASSRGQQETQYF
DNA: TGTGCCAGCAGCAGGGGGCAACAAGAGACCCAGTACTTC

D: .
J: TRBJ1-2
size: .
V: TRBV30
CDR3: CACPPGSYYGYTF
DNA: TGTGCCTGTCCTCCCGGTTCCTACTATGGCTACACCTTC

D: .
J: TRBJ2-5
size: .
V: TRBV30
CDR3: CAWTPLGAWETQYF
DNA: TGTGCCTGGACCCCGCTGGGCGCGTGGGAGACCCAGTACTTC

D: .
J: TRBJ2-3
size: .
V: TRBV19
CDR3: CASSDRSTDTQYF
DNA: TGTGCCAGTAGCGACAGAAGCACAGATACGCAGTATTTT

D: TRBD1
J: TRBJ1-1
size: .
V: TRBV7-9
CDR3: CASSETGGVTEAFF
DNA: TGTGCCAGCAGCGAAACAGGGGGTGTGACTGAAGCTTTCTTT

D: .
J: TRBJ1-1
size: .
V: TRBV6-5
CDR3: CASWRKGGSEAFF
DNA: TGTGCCAGCTGGCGGAAGGGAGGCTCTGAGGCTTTCTTT

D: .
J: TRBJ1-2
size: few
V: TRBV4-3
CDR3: CASSQEDTFNYGYTF
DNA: TGCGCCAGCAGCCAAGAGGACACCTTTAACTATGGCTACACCTTC

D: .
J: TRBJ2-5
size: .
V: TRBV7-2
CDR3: CASSLAGSGGLYF
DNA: TGTGCCAGCAGCTTAGCTGGTAGCGGAGGTTTGTACTTC

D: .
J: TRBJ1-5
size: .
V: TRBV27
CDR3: CASSLLSKGDLFNNQPQHF
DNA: TGTGCCAGCAGTCTCCTTTCCAAGGGGGACCTATTTAACAATCAGCCCCAGCATTTT

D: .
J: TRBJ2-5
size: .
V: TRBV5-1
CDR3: CASSLGQSQETQYF
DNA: TGCGCCAGCAGCTTGGGACAGTCACAAGAGACCCAGTACTTC

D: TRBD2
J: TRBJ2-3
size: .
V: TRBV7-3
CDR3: CASSLTSGLAGTDTQYF
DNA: TGTGCCAGCAGCTTAACCTCGGGACTAGCGGGGACGGATACGCAGTATTTT

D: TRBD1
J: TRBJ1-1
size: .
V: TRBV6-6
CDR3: CASRETDRSGTEAFF
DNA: TGTGCCAGCAGAGAGACGGACAGGTCGGGCACTGAAGCTTTCTTT

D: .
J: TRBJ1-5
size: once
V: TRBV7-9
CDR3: CASSPDTTEAQPQHF
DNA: TGTGCCAGCAGCCCGGACACGACAGAGGCTCAGCCCCAGCATTTT

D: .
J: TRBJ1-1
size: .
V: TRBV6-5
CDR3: CASSYSEWAEAFF
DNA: TGTGCCAGCAGTTACTCGGAGTGGGCTGAAGCTTTCTTT

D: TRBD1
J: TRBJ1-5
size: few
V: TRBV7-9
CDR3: CASSRGQGNQPQHF
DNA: TGTGCCAGCAGCCGAGGACAGGGCAATCAGCCCCAGCATTTT

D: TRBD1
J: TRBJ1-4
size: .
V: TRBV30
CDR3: CAWRGDSEKLFF
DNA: TGTGCCTGGAGGGGGGACAGTGAAAAACTGTTTTTT

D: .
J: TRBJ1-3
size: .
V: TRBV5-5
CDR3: CASSLFQGISGNTIYF
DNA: TGTGCCAGCAGCCTATTCCAGGGAATCTCTGGAAACACCATATATTTT

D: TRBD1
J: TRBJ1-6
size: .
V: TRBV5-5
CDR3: CASSPGQGANSPLHF
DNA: TGTGCCAGCAGCCCCGGACAGGGGGCAAATTCACCCCTCCACTTT

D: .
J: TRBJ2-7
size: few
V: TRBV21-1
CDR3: CASSIRGQLYEQYF
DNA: TGTGCCAGCAGCATAAGGGGACAGCTCTACGAGCAGTACTTC

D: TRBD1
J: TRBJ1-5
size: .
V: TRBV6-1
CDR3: CASNPTGASNQPQHF
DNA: TGTGCCAGCAACCCGACAGGGGCGAGCAATCAGCCCCAGCATTTT

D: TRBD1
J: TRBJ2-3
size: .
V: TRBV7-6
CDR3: CASSLWTGGTDTQYF
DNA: TGTGCCAGCAGCTTGTGGACAGGGGGCACAGATACGCAGTATTTT

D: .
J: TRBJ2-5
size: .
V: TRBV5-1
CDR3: CASRVGGNQETQYF
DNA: TGCGCCAGCAGGGTGGGGGGAAACCAAGAGACCCAGTACTTC

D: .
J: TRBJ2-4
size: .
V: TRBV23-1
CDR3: CASSPRPGHRAKNIQYF
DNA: TGCGCCAGCAGCCCCAGGCCGGGACATCGAGCCAAAAACATTCAGTACTTC

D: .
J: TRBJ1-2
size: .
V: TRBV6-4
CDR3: CASSAGGLQVGGYTF
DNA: TGTGCCAGCAGTGCCGGCGGACTACAAGTGGGTGGCTACACCTTC

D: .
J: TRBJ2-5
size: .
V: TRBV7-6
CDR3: CASSLVLTGETQYF
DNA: TGTGCCAGCAGCTTAGTACTAACAGGGGAGACCCAGTACTTC